This T cell receptor (beta chain) was captured by sequencing in a study of blood T cells in healthy people across ages. Study in general: Capture via template switching afforded approximately one barcoded beta molecule per two T cells.

A note on this clonotype: Its cognate antigen is unknown.

A second roughly 6 to 12 cycle PCR used barcoded and J-beta primers. The template-switch adaptor, which had 12 random nucleotides, put a tag on each cDNA molecule. TCRdb re-analysed the 5' RACE reads in MiXCR, keeping a single row per CDR3 protein. The data show about 1 million distinct CDR3 sequences, under 55% seen once. The germline V gene encodes CDR1 KGHSH and CDR2 LQKENI. Deletions cut 6 bases from V and 0 bases from J, with 12 bases between. This CDR3 is built from 14 residues. Study-wide findings and caveats: Older individuals had lower TCR beta diversity per million T cells (the decline was roughly linear).

This receptor was identified in a woman in her sixties or seventies in good health. The sequencing input was blood. The J gene is TRBJ2-7, the V gene TRBV18, with a tentative D call TRBD1 (5 bases). This CDR3 is CASSGQEFSYEQYF. CDR3 coding DNA: TGTGCCAGCTCGGGGCAGGAATTCTCCTACGAGCAGTACTTC.